Each of the 26 T cell receptor beta chains below was sequenced from the same sample in a study of cytomegalovirus exposure and HLA in healthy donors. With 60 Vbeta and 13 Jbeta primers, the PCR was carried out. Assay: immunoSEQ multiplex PCR; the TCRdb copy retains only in-frame clones and omits some. The data show approximately 170,000 clones, about 75% seen once. The sample consisted of PBMCs. Receptors were obtained from a male donor in good health and CMV-seronegative.

The V gene is TRBV2, the J gene TRBJ2-1, with D perhaps matching TRBD2 (6 bases). The germline gives CDR1 SNHLY, CDR2 FYNNEI. The CDR3 spans 15 residues. Trimming stripped 3 bases from V and 10 bases from J, with 19 bases between. The CDR3 spells CASSDPPFGAGEQFF. CDR3 DNA: TGTGCCAGCAGTGACCCCCCCTTTGGGGCGGGGGAGCAGTTCTTC.

V gene TRBV11-2 combines with J gene TRBJ1-2; TRBD1 is a possible D gene (6 bases). The CDR3 extends over 15 amino acids. V was clipped by 2 bases and J by 4 bases, with 14 bases between them. The germline CDR1 and CDR2 sequences are SGHAT and FQNNGV. The CDR3 sequence is CASSLSFQGIYGYTF. The CDR3 bases are TGTGCCAGCAGCTTATCGTTCCAGGGGATCTATGGCTACACCTTC.

The chain is built from TRBV5-5 and TRBJ2-7; D may be TRBD2 (6 bases). The CDR3 spans 16 residues. Germline values: CDR1 SGHKS, CDR2 YYEKEE (reference sequence). V shed 4 bases and J shed 0 bases, with 17 bases lying between them. Here the CDR3 reads CASSPPPGVISYEQYF. The CDR3, as DNA: TGTGCCAGCAGCCCGCCTCCGGGGGTGATCTCCTACGAGCAGTACTTC.

The V and J genes are TRBV27 and TRBJ2-1; 16 positions match TRBD2. The V segment lost 4 bases and the J segment 15 bases; nucleotides outside the gene matches: 6. The length of the CDR3 is 14 residues. The germline gives CDR1 MNHEY, CDR2 SMNVEV (reference sequence). The CDR3 DNA reads as TGTGCCAGCAGTTCGGGACTAGCGGGAGGGCCGGGGTTCTTC. Amino acid sequence: CASSSGLAGGPGFF.

This chain connects TRBV5-6 to TRBJ1-1; TRBD1 matches 8 bases. This CDR3 spans 13 amino acids. Germline V gene data show CDR1 as SGHDT and CDR2 as YYEEEE. V lost 4 bases, J lost 7 bases, and 6 bases stayed unmatched. In DNA, the CDR3 is TGTGCCAGCAGCCGGCAGGGGGCGAATGAAGCTTTCTTT. Translated: CASSRQGANEAFF.

This clone has only one observation. This sequence joins TRBV9 and TRBJ2-3, with 13 positions matching TRBD2. Germline V lookup: CDR1 SGDLS, CDR2 YYNGEE. The V and J ends lost 3 bases and 0 bases, in that order; junction bases with no gene match: 4. This CDR3 comprises 17 residues. CDR3 sequence: CASSDMTSGGSTDTQYF. The DNA of the CDR3 is TGTGCCAGCAGCGACATGACTAGCGGGGGGAGCACAGATACGCAGTATTTT.

The rearrangement joins TRBV12-2 to TRBJ2-7; the table assigns TRBD1, which was not confirmed against the DNA. TRBV12-2 is a pseudogene segment. The CDR3 totals 16 residues. CDR3 in DNA: TGTGCAAGTCGCTTAGCCCACTCAGAGGGGGCCTACGAGCAGTACTTC. As protein: CASRLAHSEGAYEQYF.

The chain links TRBV20-1 to TRBJ1-2, with 8 bases that match TRBD1. The CDR3 has 11 residues. Germline V gene lookup returns CDR1 DFQATT and CDR2 SNEGSKA (reference sequence). V lost 7 bases and J lost 10; bases outside the gene matches: 8. CDR3 protein: CSEEQGVPYTF. Here the CDR3 DNA reads TGCAGTGAGGAACAGGGGGTGCCCTACACCTTC.

This chain connects TRBV7-9 to TRBJ2-7; 12 bases align to TRBD2. The junction had 5 bases not matched to a gene; V was cut back by 5 bases and J by 0 bases. Germline CDR1 is SEHNR and CDR2 is FQNEAQ (reference sequence). CDR3 length: 16 amino acids. CDR3 residues: CASSQRTSGASYEQYF. The CDR3 region has the DNA TGTGCCAGCAGCCAGAGGACTAGCGGGGCCTCCTACGAGCAGTACTTC.

In this sample, this clone turned up a few times. V usage is TRBV4-2 and J usage is TRBJ2-5; 11 nucleotides agree with TRBD2. The length of the CDR3 is 17 residues. Trimming took 0 bases from V and 4 from J; bases not matched to a gene: 7. The germline gives CDR1 LGHNA, CDR2 YNFKEQ. CDR3 in DNA: TGTGCCAGCAGCCAAGACGCTAGCGGGGGGCAGAGAGAGACCCAGTACTTC. Translation: CASSQDASGGQRETQYF.

The chain carries TRBV10-1 and TRBJ2-5; a weak D match, TRBD2 (6 bases). In germline, CDR1 is WNHNN, CDR2 SYGVQD (reference sequence). Trimming shortened V by 3 bases and J by 5 bases, and 16 bases separated the two germline ends. This CDR3 comprises 15 residues. CDR3 residues: CASSDCSASDETQYF. DNA for the CDR3: TGCGCCAGCAGTGATTGTTCGGCTAGCGACGAGACCCAGTACTTC.

The gene calls are TRBV27 and TRBJ2-1; possibly TRBD2 for D (5 bases). This CDR3 has 15 residues. V lost 5 bases and J 10 bases, leaving 21 bases between the germline ends. Germline assignment: CDR1 MNHEY and CDR2 SMNVEV (reference sequence). CDR3: CASSLLRGAKEEQFF. In DNA, the CDR3 is TGTGCCAGCAGTCTCCTCCGGGGAGCAAAGGAAGAGCAGTTCTTC.

CDR3 loop: CASSSYYEQYF. In nucleotides, the CDR3 is TGTGCCAGCAGTAGTTACTACGAGCAGTACTTC. The chain recombines TRBV6-5 with TRBJ2-5; D is ambiguous. The end of the DNA is better explained by TRBJ2-7, so the J call may be wrong. Germline V gene lookup returns CDR1 MNHEY and CDR2 SVGAGI. The CDR3 is 11 residues long.

This rearrangement joins TRBV6-5 to TRBJ2-1, with a tentative D call TRBD1 (5 bases). V dropped 5 bases and J dropped 8 bases, with 13 bases sitting between them. The V gene's germline CDR1 is MNHEY and CDR2 SVGAGI. The CDR3 totals 13 residues. The CDR3 loop reads CASSDPARDEQFF. The CDR3 region has the DNA TGTGCCAGCAGTGATCCGGCCAGGGATGAGCAGTTCTTC.

The V call is TRBV18, the J call TRBJ2-5; a weak D match, TRBD1 (6 bases). There are 14 residues in the CDR3. The germline gives CDR1 KGHSH, CDR2 LQKENI. V was pared by 3 bases and J by 0 bases, with 8 bases between. The DNA of the CDR3 is TGTGCCAGCTCACCCCGGGACAACCAAGAGACCCAGTACTTC. Its protein is CASSPRDNQETQYF.

This chain links TRBV9 with TRBJ2-7, with D possibly TRBD1 on 6 matching bases. This CDR3 spans 14 amino acids. Germline CDR1 and CDR2: SGDLS and YYNGEE. Deletions cut 0 bases from V and 3 bases from J, with 10 bases between. The CDR3 protein is CASSVGQARYEQYF. In DNA form, the CDR3 reads TGTGCCAGCAGCGTAGGACAGGCCCGCTACGAGCAGTACTTC.

This clone came up a few times. The chain links TRBV7-4 to TRBJ2-2; tentative D call: TRBD1 (5 bases). The germline gives CDR1 SGHVT, CDR2 SQSDAQ. CDR3 size: 21 residues. The V and J ends lost 2 bases and 4 bases respectively, with 29 bases between them. CDR3 in DNA: TGTGCCAGCAGCTTAAACCCCAAGCTGACCCCGGACAAAAGGATCACCGGGGAGCTGTTTTTT. This translates into CASSLNPKLTPDKRITGELFF.

The V and J genes are TRBV6-5 and TRBJ2-7, with 9 bases identical to TRBD1. V lost 5 bases to trimming and J lost 5 bases; unmatched junction nucleotides: 7. Germline V CDR1 and CDR2: MNHEY, SVGAGI. The CDR3 contains 14 residues. The DNA for the CDR3 is TGTGCCAGCAGTCAAACAGGGGGCCGGGACGAGCAGTACTTC. Translation gives CASSQTGGRDEQYF.

The rearrangement joins TRBV2 to TRBJ1-2; D is unclear. V was trimmed by 1 base and J by 4 bases, leaving 7 bases between them. The CDR3 has 13 amino acids. Germline-derived CDR1 and CDR2 are SNHLY and FYNNEI. CDR3 in amino acids: CASSEDSSYGYTF. The CDR3 nucleotides are TGTGCCAGCAGTGAAGACAGCAGCTATGGCTACACCTTC. Full variable domain (rest looked up from reference TRBV2 and TRBJ1-2): EPEVTQTPSHQVTQMGQEVILRCVPISNHLYFYWYRQILGQKVEFLVSFYNNEISEKSEIFDDQFSVERPDGSNFTLKIRSTKLEDSAMYFCASSEDSSYGYTFGSGTRLTVV.

The chain carries TRBV9 and TRBJ1-5; D gene uncertain. Germline V gene data show CDR1 as SGDLS and CDR2 as YYNGEE. The CDR3 loop spans 13 amino acids. With 2 bases removed from V and 0 bases from J, the gap between germline ends came to 3 bases. DNA of the CDR3: TGTGCCAGCAGCGTCGGTAGCAATCAGCCCCAGCATTTT. Its translation: CASSVGSNQPQHF.

The chain couples TRBV7-9 to TRBJ2-3; 7 bases align to TRBD2. CDR1 and CDR2 from the germline V gene are SEHNR and FQNEAQ (reference sequence). The CDR3 runs 15 residues. The CDR3 region is CAWEGSPASTDTQYF. In DNA form, the CDR3 reads TGTGCATGGGAGGGTTCTCCAGCTAGCACAGATACGCAGTATTTT.

This clone was observed once. V gene TRBV6-5 combines with J gene TRBJ1-3; D is uncertain. This CDR3 region has 13 residues. Trimming shortened V by 6 bases and J by 1 base, and 7 bases separated the two germline ends. The germline V gene has CDR1 MNHEY and CDR2 SVGAGI. The CDR3 region has the DNA TGTGCCAGCAGCTACACTTCTGGAAACACCATATATTTT. Translated: CASSYTSGNTIYF.

This clone was recorded a few times. This sample also contains other DNA sequences that code for the same CDR3. J is TRBJ1-5 and V is TRBV5-1; D not resolved. V was cut by 0 bases and J by 4 bases, with 5 bases left in between. The CDR3 spans 13 residues. CDR1 is SGHRS, CDR2 YFSETQ, per germline. The CDR3 sequence: CASSLGDNQPQHF. CDR3 in DNA: TGCGCCAGCAGCTTGGGAGATAATCAGCCCCAGCATTTT. Supplemented by reference TRBV5-1 and TRBJ1-5, the full variable domain reads KAGVTQTPRYLIKTRGQQVTLSCSPISGHRSVSWYQQTPGQGLQFLFEYFSETQRNKGNFPGRFSGRQFSNSRSEMNVSTLELGDSALYLCASSLGDNQPQHFGDGTRLSIL.

V and J are TRBV18 and TRBJ1-3; D unclear. This CDR3 region has 16 residues. The ends were cut back, 2 bases at V and 0 bases at J, with 11 bases in the middle. Germline V gives CDR1 KGHSH, CDR2 LQKENI. CDR3 amino acids: CASSPGSLSSGNTIYF. In nucleotides, the CDR3 is TGTGCCAGCTCACCAGGCAGTCTTTCCTCTGGAAACACCATATATTTT.

The chain carries TRBV7-2 and TRBJ1-5, with D possibly matching TRBD1 (6 bases). Trimming cost V 3 bases and J 6 bases, with 12 bases left between them. This CDR3 region has 14 residues. Germline V lookup: CDR1 SGHTA, CDR2 FQGNSA. The CDR3 DNA reads TGTGCCAGCAGCTTGGCTCAGGGGATTCAGCCCCAGCATTTT. Translating gives CASSLAQGIQPQHF.

The rearrangement joins TRBV9 to TRBJ1-1; perhaps TRBD1 as D (5 bases). V was cut by 4 bases and J by 1 base, with 11 bases left in between. This CDR3 is built from 14 residues. Germline V lookup: CDR1 SGDLS, CDR2 YYNGEE. The CDR3 DNA is TGTGCCAGCAGCACCGGGGGTGGGAACACTGAAGCTTTCTTT. It codes for CASSTGGGNTEAFF. Filled out from reference TRBV9 and TRBJ1-1, the complete variable domain reads DSGVTQTPKHLITATGQRVTLRCSPRSGDLSVYWYQQSLDQGLQFLIQYYNGEERAKGNILERFSAQQFPDLHSELNLSSLELGDSALYFCASSTGGGNTEAFFGQGTRLTVV.